These 26 T cell receptor beta chains were sequenced from one sample in a study of blood T cell repertoires in COVID-19 (dated by TCRdb to the early 2020s). The library was prepared using the immunoSEQ multiplex PCR assay. TCRdb carries this immuneACCESS record with in-frame sequences only. Its versions omit some clonotypes, under half of them owing to an unresolved V gene in the studies checked, with the rest unexplained. Within this sample are about 280,000 clones, with 75% to 95% of them counted one time only. Together, the top ten hold 2.5% to 3% of the sample. Specimen: PBMCs or T cells enriched from blood (not recorded which). The receptors originated from a man aged 35 to 55 who had been exposed to COVID-19.

This chain links TRBV29-1 with TRBJ2-2; 7 nucleotides line up with TRBD2. The length of the CDR3 is 17 residues. Germline CDR1 reads SQVTM; CDR2 reads ANQGSEA. The V segment lost 0 bases and the J segment 2 bases; nucleotides outside the gene matches: 9. CDR3 region: CSVEDPQTGGNTGELFF. CDR3 coding DNA: TGCAGCGTTGAAGATCCCCAGACGGGGGGTAACACCGGGGAGCTGTTTTTT.

The gene calls are TRBV19 and TRBJ1-5; D is uncertain. The CDR3 loop spans 15 amino acids. V lost 7 bases to trimming and J lost 0 bases, with 13 bases between them. The germline gives CDR1 LNHDA, CDR2 SQIVND (reference sequence). CDR3 DNA sequence: TGTGCCAGTAACGGAGGGCTACTTAGCAATCAGCCCCAGCATTTT. This codes for CASNGGLLSNQPQHF.

The V gene is TRBV4-3, the J gene TRBJ1-1; D gene uncertain. Germline V gene sequence: CDR1 LGHNA, CDR2 YSLEER. The CDR3 sequence is 18 residues long. Trimming took off 4 bases at V and 1 base at J, with 22 bases between the two ends. The CDR3 coding sequence is TGCGCCAGCAGCCCTAATTCCGACGTACCGGGAAGGAACACTGAAGCTTTCTTT. This sequence encodes CASSPNSDVPGRNTEAFF.

CDR3 loop: CASSQVLSDSPLHF. DNA of the CDR3: TGCGCCAGCAGCCAAGTCCTCTCAGATTCACCCCTCCACTTT. This chain links TRBV4-1 with TRBJ1-6; no clear D gene. Germline CDR1 and CDR2: MGHRA and YSYEKL. This CDR3 has 14 amino acids. With 1 base removed from V and 8 bases from J, the gap between germline ends came to 9 bases.

V is TRBV30 and J is TRBJ1-1, with 7 bases that match TRBD1. V lost 4 bases and J lost 3; bases outside the gene matches: 11. Germline V gene lookup returns CDR1 GTSNPN and CDR2 SVGIG (reference sequence). The CDR3 consists of 15 residues. Here the CDR3 reads CAWKKTGVVDTEAFF. DNA for the CDR3: TGTGCCTGGAAGAAAACAGGGGTGGTCGACACTGAAGCTTTCTTT.

The chain has TRBV25-1 and TRBJ1-4, with 8 bases aligning to TRBD1. CDR3 size: 14 residues. Trimming removed 6 bases from V and 8 bases from J; junction bases left unmatched: 8. Germline assignment: CDR1 MGHDK and CDR2 SYGVNS. DNA for the CDR3: TGTGCCAGCAGCCAGGACAGGGTCGGCGAAAAACTGTTTTTT. Encoded protein: CASSQDRVGEKLFF.

The rearrangement joins TRBV5-6 to TRBJ1-3, with 7 nucleotides matching TRBD1. This CDR3 is built from 15 residues. CDR1 is SGHDT and CDR2 is YYEEEE in the germline V gene. After removal of 4 bases from V and 0 bases from J, the junction contained 4 bases not matched to a gene. The DNA of the CDR3 is TGTGCCAGCAGCCCGGGACAGCTCTCTGGAAACACCATATATTTT. Translated: CASSPGQLSGNTIYF.

This chain links TRBV12-3 or TRBV12-4 with TRBJ1-2; the D gene is possibly TRBD1 (6 bases). The CDR3 totals 13 residues. Trimming removed 6 bases from V and 6 bases from J, with 14 bases in between. DNA of the CDR3: TGTGCCAGCAGGGGACATGTGGGGAATGGCTACACCTTC. The encoded protein is CASRGHVGNGYTF.

This chain joins TRBV9 and TRBJ2-2; D not certain. CDR3 size: 13 residues. Germline V gene sequence: CDR1 SGDLS, CDR2 YYNGEE. Trimming took 3 bases from V and 0 from J, leaving 3 bases between them. CDR3: CASSAANTGELFF. In DNA form, the CDR3 reads TGTGCCAGCAGCGCCGCGAACACCGGGGAGCTGTTTTTT.

V and J are TRBV18 and TRBJ1-2, with 12 nucleotides matching TRBD1. The CDR3 covers 15 residues. Germline lookup yields CDR1 KGHSH and CDR2 LQKENI. The J segment lost 3 bases and the V segment lost 3 bases, leaving 2 bases of the junction unmatched. CDR3 amino acids: CASSPGQGAHYGYTF. In nucleotides, the CDR3 is TGTGCCAGCTCACCGGGACAGGGGGCCCACTATGGCTACACCTTC.

The chain is built from TRBV15 and TRBJ2-2, with 7 nucleotides matching TRBD1. Germline V gene lookup returns CDR1 LNHNV and CDR2 YYDKDF (reference sequence). Trimming removed 1 base from V and 5 bases from J; junction bases left unmatched: 7. The CDR3 loop spans 16 amino acids. The CDR3 DNA sequence: TGTGCCACCAGCAGAGCGTCGACAGGGCGGACCGGGGAGCTGTTTTTT. Translating gives CATSRASTGRTGELFF.

CDR3 in amino acids: CASGSPPVRVNTGELFF. The CDR3 nucleotides read TGTGCTAGTGGTTCCCCCCCGGTCAGGGTGAACACCGGGGAGCTGTTTTTT. This rearrangement joins TRBV12-5 to TRBJ2-2, with D tentatively TRBD1 (5 bases). The germline gives CDR1 LGHNT, CDR2 FRNRAP. The CDR3 sequence is 17 residues long. V was shortened by 4 bases and J by 1 base, with 16 bases between the two germline ends.

The J gene is TRBJ2-6, the V gene TRBV28; 10 bases align to TRBD1. Germline-derived CDR1 and CDR2 are MDHEN and SYDVKM. The CDR3 has 17 amino acids. Trimming removed 3 bases from V and 2 bases from J; junction bases left unmatched: 4. The CDR3 region is CASSFNGQGAGANVLTF. The CDR3 coding sequence is TGTGCCAGCAGTTTTAATGGACAGGGGGCTGGGGCCAACGTCCTGACTTTC.

Only a few counts were recorded for this clone. The V call is TRBV25-1, the J call TRBJ1-1; D remains ambiguous. This CDR3 is built from 15 residues. In germline, CDR1 is MGHDK, CDR2 SYGVNS. V lost 6 bases and J lost 0, with 14 bases in between. Here the CDR3 reads CASRDRWSVNTEAFF. The CDR3 nucleotides are TGTGCCAGCAGGGATAGGTGGAGCGTGAACACTGAAGCTTTCTTT.

About this clone itself: The sample contains more than one DNA sequence encoding this CDR3. As DNA, the CDR3 is TGCAGCGTCCGGACTAGCGGATCCTACGAGCAGTACTTC. Translating it yields CSVRTSGSYEQYF. This chain connects TRBV29-1 to TRBJ2-7; 10 nucleotides align to TRBD2. Germline lookup yields CDR1 SQVTM and CDR2 ANQGSEA. CDR3 length: 13 amino acids. Germline trimming cut 6 bases from V and 1 base from J; bases unmatched to any gene: 3.

The J gene is TRBJ2-3, the V gene TRBV7-2; the D gene is possibly TRBD2 (5 bases). Germline V gene sequence: CDR1 SGHTA, CDR2 FQGNSA. The length of the CDR3 is 16 residues. Trimming pared 2 bases from V and 0 bases from J, leaving 12 bases between. This CDR3 is CASSLFSVSSTDTQYF. The CDR3 region has the DNA TGTGCCAGCAGCTTATTTAGCGTCTCTAGCACAGATACGCAGTATTTT.

This clone was observed a few times. The chain uses TRBV7-2 and TRBJ2-1, with 14 positions matching TRBD2. V gave up 5 bases and J gave up 3 bases; unmatched junction bases: 3. The CDR3 is 16 amino acids. Germline CDR1 SGHTA, CDR2 FQGNSA. The CDR3 DNA reads TGTGCCAGCAGCCTAGGACTAGCGGGAGGCTACAATGAGCAGTTCTTC. Translation gives CASSLGLAGGYNEQFF.

This chain uses TRBV6-5 with TRBJ2-1; D unresolved. This CDR3 spans 15 amino acids. CDR1 and CDR2 from the germline V gene are MNHEY and SVGAGI. The V end was cut by 5 bases, the J end by 5 bases, with 16 bases between. Here the CDR3 reads CASSHPASGDNEQFF. CDR3 DNA sequence: TGTGCCAGCAGTCACCCTGCGTCGGGTGACAATGAGCAGTTCTTC.

V and J are TRBV27 and TRBJ2-7, with TRBD1 matching 7 bases. V dropped 3 bases and J dropped 3; count of bases not matched to a gene: 2. Germline loops: CDR1 MNHEY, CDR2 SMNVEV (reference sequence). The CDR3 contains 13 residues. In DNA, the CDR3 is TGTGCCAGCAGTTTGCGACAGGGCTACGAGCAGTACTTC. Its translation is CASSLRQGYEQYF.

V and J are TRBV2 and TRBJ1-1, with D maybe TRBD1 (5 bases). The CDR3 length is 13 residues. V was trimmed by 7 bases and J by 11 bases, leaving 20 bases between them. The germline CDR1 and CDR2 sequences are SNHLY and FYNNEI. CDR3: CASIIDWPGGAFF. DNA for the CDR3: TGTGCCAGCATTATCGACTGGCCTGGGGGGGCTTTCTTT. Full variable domain (missing parts from reference TRBV2 and TRBJ1-1): EPEVTQTPSHQVTQMGQEVILRCVPISNHLYFYWYRQILGQKVEFLVSFYNNEISEKSEIFDDQFSVERPDGSNFTLKIRSTKLEDSAMYFCASIIDWPGGAFFGQGTRLTVV.

The V call is TRBV27, the J call TRBJ1-1; 9 bases line up with TRBD1. CDR1 and CDR2 (germline): MNHEY, SMNVEV (reference sequence). V trimming: 6 bases; J trimming: 0 bases; junction bases outside the gene matches: 2. The length of the CDR3 is 14 residues. Here the CDR3 DNA reads TGTGCCAGCAGCCGACAGGGGGTGAACACTGAAGCTTTCTTT. It translates to CASSRQGVNTEAFF.

CDR3 in DNA: TGTGCCAGCAGGCCCCTAGCGGGGTTCCAAGAGACCCAGTACTTC. Its protein product is CASRPLAGFQETQYF. V is TRBV2 and J is TRBJ2-5, with 9 nucleotides matching TRBD2. The V gene end was trimmed by 6 bases and the J gene end by 1 base; junction bases not matched to a gene: 6. Germline CDR1 and CDR2: SNHLY and FYNNEI. The CDR3 has 15 residues.

The chain links TRBV7-9 to TRBJ2-6; no clear D gene. Trimming cost V 1 base and J 4 bases, with 14 bases left between them. Germline V gene data show CDR1 as SEHNR and CDR2 as FQNEAQ (reference sequence). This CDR3 spans 17 amino acids. The CDR3 loop is CASSLEFGRPGANVLTF. Written as DNA, the CDR3 is TGTGCCAGCAGCTTAGAATTTGGCAGGCCCGGGGCCAACGTCCTGACTTTC. Based on the CDR3 plus reference TRBV7-9 and TRBJ2-6, the full variable domain is DTGVSQNPRHKITKRGQNVTFRCDPISEHNRLYWYRQTLGQGPEFLTYFQNEAQLEKSRLLSDRFSAERPKGSFSTLEIQRTEQGDSAMYLCASSLEFGRPGANVLTFGAGSRLTVL.

This chain connects TRBV11-2 to TRBJ2-1; possibly TRBD2 for D (5 bases). Trimming pared 0 bases from V and 4 bases from J, leaving 16 bases between. This CDR3 is 17 amino acids long. From germline, CDR1 is SGHAT and CDR2 FQNNGV. The CDR3 loop reads CASSLDPLAALYNEQFF. In nucleotides, the CDR3 is TGTGCCAGCAGCTTAGATCCTCTAGCAGCCCTTTACAATGAGCAGTTCTTC.

This clone appeared once. This chain joins TRBV28 and TRBJ1-2; TRBD1 might be the D (6 bases). The CDR3 loop spans 12 amino acids. Between the trimmed V and J ends, which lost 9 bases and 6 bases, there was a span of 14 bases. The germline gives CDR1 MDHEN, CDR2 SYDVKM. CDR3 sequence: CASRMRQDGYTF. CDR3 bases: TGTGCCAGTAGAATGAGACAGGATGGCTACACCTTC.

The chain recombines TRBV2 with TRBJ1-1, with D maybe TRBD1 (5 bases). Germline CDR1 is SNHLY and CDR2 is FYNNEI. The germline V and J ends were trimmed by 3 bases and 8 bases, with 16 bases remaining between them. There are 14 residues in the CDR3. Here the CDR3 reads CASSDAVLDIEAFF. The CDR3 region has the DNA TGTGCCAGCAGTGACGCCGTTTTGGACATAGAAGCTTTCTTT.